This T cell receptor beta chain comes out of a study of blood T cell repertoires in COVID-19. The data were produced by immunoSEQ multiplex PCR, yet TCRdb's version contains in-frame clones alone and is incomplete. The data hold hundreds of thousands of clones, with roughly 90% observed a single time. Per germline, CDR1 SGHTA and CDR2 FQGNSA. The CDR3 totals 14 residues. Trimming pared 6 bases from V and 0 bases from J, leaving 11 bases between. The sequence was obtained from a woman aged 65 to 85 with COVID-19, enrolled during active disease. The sequencing sample was made of peripheral blood. The V and J genes are TRBV7-2 and TRBJ1-1; no definite D call. The DNA for the CDR3 is TGTGCCAGCAGTTCTACCCCAATGAACACTGAAGCTTTCTTT. Amino acid sequence: CASSSTPMNTEAFF.